A single sample gave rise to the 10 T cell receptor beta chains below, sequenced in a study of response to subunit inactivated influenza vaccine. MiXCR, applied by TCRdb to the RT-PCR reads, yields one record per CDR3 protein. The sample shows roughly 170,000 distinct CDR3 sequences, about 9% of them seen only once. The sample in question was non-naive T cells sorted from PBMCs, obtained on the day of vaccination. The source of these receptors is a man aged 50-59 years who received an inactivated influenza vaccine.

This clonotype appeared a few times. The gene calls are TRBV28 and TRBJ1-5; D ambiguous. Trimming removed 3 bases from V and 0 bases from J, with 9 bases in between. The CDR3 consists of 15 residues. CDR1 and CDR2 (germline): MDHEN, SYDVKM. CDR3 region: CASSLGTYSNQPQHF. The CDR3 nucleotides read TGTGCCAGCAGTTTGGGTACTTATAGCAATCAGCCCCAGCATTTT. Supplemented by reference TRBV28 and TRBJ1-5, the full variable domain reads DVKVTQSSRYLVKRTGEKVFLECVQDMDHENMFWYRQDPGLGLRLIYFSYDVKMKEKGDIPEGYSVSREKKERFSLILESASTNQTSMYLCASSLGTYSNQPQHFGDGTRLSIL.

This clonotype was counted many times. V is TRBV4-1 and J is TRBJ1-3, with no clear D. The CDR3 covers 14 residues. The ends were cut back, 1 base at V and 0 bases at J, with 4 bases in the middle. Germline CDR1 and CDR2: MGHRA and YSYEKL. DNA of the CDR3: TGCGCCAGCAGCCAAGCTGGCTCTGGAAACACCATATATTTT. It specifies CASSQAGSGNTIYF.

This clonotype was seen a handful of times. The gene calls are TRBV18 and TRBJ2-7; tentatively, D is TRBD2 (5 bases). The CDR3 contains 15 residues. From germline, CDR1 is KGHSH and CDR2 LQKENI. With 3 bases removed from V and 5 bases from J, the gap between germline ends came to 17 bases. Here the CDR3 DNA reads TGTGCCAGCTCACCGCTTTCTTACTCGGGGAACGAGCAGTACTTC. It is translated as CASSPLSYSGNEQYF.

This clonotype was picked up a small number of times. The V and J genes are TRBV20-1 and TRBJ1-6, with 10 bases matching TRBD1. CDR1 and CDR2 from the germline V gene are DFQATT and SNEGSKA (reference sequence). The CDR3 sequence is 14 residues long. V dropped 3 bases and J dropped 7; count of bases not matched to a gene: 3. The CDR3 loop is CSASRGQGNSPLHF. The CDR3 DNA is TGCAGTGCTAGCCGGGGACAGGGGAATTCACCCCTCCACTTT.

At least ten counts were recorded for this clonotype. This chain joins TRBV28 and TRBJ2-7; possible D gene TRBD2, 7 bases. Germline loops: CDR1 MDHEN, CDR2 SYDVKM. The CDR3 totals 14 residues. V shed 3 bases and J shed 3 bases, with 12 bases lying between them. CDR3 nucleotides: TGTGCCAGCAGTTTGGGGGGGCTCGACTACGAGCAGTACTTC. Protein: CASSLGGLDYEQYF.

DNA for the CDR3: TGTGCCAGCAGTTACAATTTAGGGAGGGACATTCAGTACTTC. Translating it yields CASSYNLGRDIQYF. V gene TRBV6-2 or TRBV6-3 combines with J gene TRBJ2-4; 7 bases are a match to TRBD2. CDR1 is MNHEY and CDR2 is SVGEGT in the germline V gene. The CDR3 is 14 residues long. V trimming: 2 bases; J trimming: 8 bases; junction bases outside the gene matches: 6.

The V and J genes are TRBV11-1 and TRBJ2-6, with 8 bases matching TRBD1. J was trimmed by 4 bases and V by 1 base; bases with no gene match: 12. The V gene's germline CDR1 is SGHAT and CDR2 FQDESV (reference sequence). The CDR3 has 19 residues. The CDR3 reads CASSLVNRGRSSGANVLTF. In nucleotides, the CDR3 is TGTGCCAGCAGCTTAGTTAACAGGGGGAGGTCTTCCGGGGCCAACGTCCTGACTTTC. The variable domain in full, with the rest retrieved from reference TRBV11-1 and TRBJ2-6, is EAEVAQSPRYKITEKSQAVAFWCDPISGHATLYWYRQILGQGPELLVQFQDESVVDDSQLPKDRFSAERLKGVDSTLKIQPAELGDSAMYLCASSLVNRGRSSGANVLTFGAGSRLTVL.

This clonotype was observed a handful of times. V usage is TRBV6-2 or TRBV6-3 and J usage is TRBJ2-1; D is tentatively TRBD1 or TRBD2 (5 bases each). Germline V gene data show CDR1 as MNHEY and CDR2 as SVGEGT. Deletions cut 6 bases from V and 10 bases from J, with 16 bases between. This CDR3 has 13 residues. CDR3 sequence (DNA): TGTGCCAGCAGCTCCGGGACCACGGGCGAGCAGTTCTTC. It is translated as CASSSGTTGEQFF.

This clonotype came up many times. The chain couples TRBV29-1 to TRBJ1-4; 8 bases map to TRBD1. The germline V gene encodes CDR1 SQVTM and CDR2 ANQGSEA. Trimming cost V 6 bases and J 8 bases; bases outside gene matches: 11. The CDR3 consists of 14 residues. The CDR3 loop is CSVEQGGKNEKLFF. The CDR3 DNA reads TGCAGCGTCGAACAGGGGGGGAAGAACGAAAAACTGTTTTTT.

This clonotype was seen many times. The genes are TRBV12-3 or TRBV12-4 and TRBJ2-5; 7 bases fit TRBD2. The V and J ends lost 4 bases and 2 bases, in that order; junction bases with no gene match: 7. The CDR3 covers 15 residues. CDR3 in DNA: TGTGCCAGCAGTTCTACTGGGAGGGTTCAAGAGACCCAGTACTTC. Its protein is CASSSTGRVQETQYF.